One T cell receptor beta chain is described in this entry. The sample comes from a study of control samples from healthy donors and cancer patients. Repertoires were generated with immunoSEQ multiplex PCR, while TCRdb's copy carries only in-frame clones and drops some. The repertoire has 150,000 to 200,000 clones, just over 95% of them found once; the top ten carry 1%. V gave up 6 bases and J gave up 5 bases, with 11 bases separating them. The CDR3 consists of 13 residues. Germline V CDR1 and CDR2: SGHTA, FQGTGA. The source material was blood. This receptor was taken from a woman aged 25 to 45 in good health. The rearrangement joins TRBV7-3 to TRBJ2-1; possible D gene TRBD1, 6 bases. The CDR3 loop reads CASSPDRNNEQFF. CDR3 bases: TGTGCCAGCAGTCCGGACAGAAACAATGAGCAGTTCTTC.